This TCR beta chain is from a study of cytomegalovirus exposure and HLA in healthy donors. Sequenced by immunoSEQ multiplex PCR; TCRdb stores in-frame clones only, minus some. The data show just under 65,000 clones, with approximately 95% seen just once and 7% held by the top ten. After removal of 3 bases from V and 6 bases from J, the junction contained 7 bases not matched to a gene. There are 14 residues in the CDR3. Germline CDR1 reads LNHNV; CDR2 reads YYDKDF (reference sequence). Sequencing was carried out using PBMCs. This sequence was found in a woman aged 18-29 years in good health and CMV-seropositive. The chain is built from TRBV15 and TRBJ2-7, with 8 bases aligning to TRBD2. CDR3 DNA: TGTGCCACCAGCAGGCCGGGACTAGGAGTCGAGCAGTACTTC. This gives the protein CATSRPGLGVEQYF.